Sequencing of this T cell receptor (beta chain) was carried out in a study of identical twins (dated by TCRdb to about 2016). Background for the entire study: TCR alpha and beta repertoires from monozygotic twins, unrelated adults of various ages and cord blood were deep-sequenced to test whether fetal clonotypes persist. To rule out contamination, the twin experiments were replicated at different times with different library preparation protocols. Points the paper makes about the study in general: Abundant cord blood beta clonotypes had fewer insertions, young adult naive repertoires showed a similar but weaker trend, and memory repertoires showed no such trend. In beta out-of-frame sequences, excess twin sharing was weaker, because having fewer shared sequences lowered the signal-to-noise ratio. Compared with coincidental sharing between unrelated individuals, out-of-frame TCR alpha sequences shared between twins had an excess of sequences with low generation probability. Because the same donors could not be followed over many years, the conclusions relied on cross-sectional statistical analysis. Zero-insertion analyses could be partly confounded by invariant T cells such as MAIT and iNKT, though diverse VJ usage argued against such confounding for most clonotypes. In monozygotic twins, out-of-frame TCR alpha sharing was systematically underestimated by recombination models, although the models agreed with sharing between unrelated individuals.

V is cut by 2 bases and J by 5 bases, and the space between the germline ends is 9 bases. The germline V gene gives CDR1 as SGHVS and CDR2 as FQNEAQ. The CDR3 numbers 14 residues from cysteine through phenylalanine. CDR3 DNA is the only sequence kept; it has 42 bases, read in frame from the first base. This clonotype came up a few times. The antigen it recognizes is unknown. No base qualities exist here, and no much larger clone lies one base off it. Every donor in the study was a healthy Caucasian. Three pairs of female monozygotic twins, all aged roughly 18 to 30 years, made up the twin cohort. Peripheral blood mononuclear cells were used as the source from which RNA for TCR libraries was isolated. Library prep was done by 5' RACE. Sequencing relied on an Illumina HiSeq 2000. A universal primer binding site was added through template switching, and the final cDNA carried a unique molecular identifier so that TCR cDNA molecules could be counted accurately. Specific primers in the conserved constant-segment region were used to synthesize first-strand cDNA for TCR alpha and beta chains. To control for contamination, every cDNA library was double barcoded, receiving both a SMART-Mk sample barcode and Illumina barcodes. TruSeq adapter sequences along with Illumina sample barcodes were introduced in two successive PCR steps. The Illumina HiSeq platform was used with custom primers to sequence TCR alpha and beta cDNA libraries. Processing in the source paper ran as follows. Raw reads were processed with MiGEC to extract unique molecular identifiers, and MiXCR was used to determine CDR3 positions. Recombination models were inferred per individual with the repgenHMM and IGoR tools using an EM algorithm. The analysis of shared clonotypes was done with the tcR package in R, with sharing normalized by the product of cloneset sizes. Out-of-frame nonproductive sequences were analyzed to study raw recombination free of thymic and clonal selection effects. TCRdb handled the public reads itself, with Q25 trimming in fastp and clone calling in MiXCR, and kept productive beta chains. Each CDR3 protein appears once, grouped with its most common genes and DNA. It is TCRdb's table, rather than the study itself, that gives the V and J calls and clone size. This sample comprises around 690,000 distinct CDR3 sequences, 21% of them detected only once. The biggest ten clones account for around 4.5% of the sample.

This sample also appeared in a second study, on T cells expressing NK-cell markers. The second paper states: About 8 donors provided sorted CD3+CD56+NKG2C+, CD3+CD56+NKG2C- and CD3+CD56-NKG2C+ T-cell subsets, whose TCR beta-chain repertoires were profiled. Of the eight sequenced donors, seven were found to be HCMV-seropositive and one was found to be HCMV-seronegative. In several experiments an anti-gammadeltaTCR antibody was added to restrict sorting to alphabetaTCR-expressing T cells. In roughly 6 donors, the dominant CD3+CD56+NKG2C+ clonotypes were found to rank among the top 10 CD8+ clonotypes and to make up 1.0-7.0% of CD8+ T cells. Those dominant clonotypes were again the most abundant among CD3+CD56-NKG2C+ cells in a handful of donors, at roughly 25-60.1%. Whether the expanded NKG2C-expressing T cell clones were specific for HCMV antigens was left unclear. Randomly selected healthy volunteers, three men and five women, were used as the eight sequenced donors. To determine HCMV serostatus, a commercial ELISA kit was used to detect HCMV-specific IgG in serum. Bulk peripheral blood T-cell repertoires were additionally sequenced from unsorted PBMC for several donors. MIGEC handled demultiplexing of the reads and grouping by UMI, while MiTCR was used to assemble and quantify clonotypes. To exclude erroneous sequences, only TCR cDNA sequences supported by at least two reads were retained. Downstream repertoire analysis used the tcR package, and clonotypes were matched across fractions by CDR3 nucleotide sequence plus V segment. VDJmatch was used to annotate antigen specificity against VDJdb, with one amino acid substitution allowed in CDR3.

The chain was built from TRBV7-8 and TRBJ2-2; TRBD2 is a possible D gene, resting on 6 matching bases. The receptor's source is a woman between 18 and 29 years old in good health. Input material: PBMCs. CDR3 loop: CASSLLEGTGELFF. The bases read TGTGCCAGCAGCTTATTGGAGGGGACCGGGGAGCTGTTTTTT.